This passage covers 32 T cell receptor beta chains from one sample sequenced in a study of T cell changes during pregnancy in multiple sclerosis. Repertoires were generated with immunoSEQ multiplex PCR, while TCRdb's copy carries only in-frame clones and drops some. The data contain 65,000 to 80,000 clones, approximately 90% of them singletons. Here the sequenced sample was CD4+ T cells from peripheral blood mononuclear cells, taken before pregnancy. These receptors all stem from a female donor with multiple sclerosis, enrolled in a pregnancy study.

The chain uses TRBV28 and TRBJ2-1, with 13 positions matching TRBD2. With V trimmed by 5 bases and J by 0 bases, 7 bases remained unmatched. CDR1 is MDHEN, CDR2 SYDVKM, per germline. The CDR3 totals 18 residues. CDR3 protein: CASSRWTSGSGSYNEQFF. Here the CDR3 DNA reads TGTGCCAGCAGTCGTTGGACTAGCGGGAGTGGCTCCTACAATGAGCAGTTCTTC.

V is TRBV27 and J is TRBJ2-5; a possible D gene is TRBD2 (6 bases). CDR3 length equals 15 residues. Per the germline V gene, CDR1 is MNHEY and CDR2 is SMNVEV (reference sequence). The V gene lost 0 bases and the J gene lost 5 bases, with 13 bases spanning the gap. As DNA, the CDR3 is TGTGCCAGCAGTTTATCGTGGGGGGAATGGGAGACCCAGTACTTC. As protein: CASSLSWGEWETQYF.

This clone was found once. The rearrangement links TRBV28 to TRBJ2-3, with 7 bases fitting TRBD2. The CDR3 covers 18 residues. Germline V gene data show CDR1 as MDHEN and CDR2 as SYDVKM. Trimming took 5 bases from V and 0 from J; bases not matched to a gene: 14. The CDR3 loop reads CASSQAMGGSGSTDTQYF. The DNA for the CDR3 is TGTGCCAGCAGTCAAGCCATGGGGGGGAGCGGGAGCACAGATACGCAGTATTTT.

The V and J genes are TRBV14 and TRBJ1-3, with D maybe TRBD1 (6 bases). From germline, CDR1 is SGHDN and CDR2 FVKESK. The CDR3 spans 16 residues. Trimming removed 3 bases at V and 2 bases at J, with 14 bases between. In DNA, the CDR3 is TGTGCCAGCAGCCACTGGGCAGGGGCTACTGGAAACACCATATATTTT. It encodes CASSHWAGATGNTIYF.

The chain has TRBV19 and TRBJ1-5, with D perhaps TRBD1 (5 bases). Germline CDR1 and CDR2: LNHDA and SQIVND (reference sequence). V was cut by 6 bases and J by 5 bases, with 17 bases left in between. The CDR3 contains 15 residues. Here the CDR3 DNA reads TGTGCCAGTAGCGTTAGAGGCCCAGGGCATCAGCCCCAGCATTTT. Protein product: CASSVRGPGHQPQHF.

This clone was recorded a few times. The chain uses TRBV19 and TRBJ2-1; TRBD2 aligns across 11 bases. V gave up 5 bases and J gave up 7 bases; unmatched junction bases: 10. There are 16 residues in the CDR3. CDR1 is LNHDA and CDR2 is SQIVND in the germline V gene (reference sequence). This CDR3 is CASSVLAGGVRNEQFF. CDR3 bases: TGTGCCAGTAGTGTCCTAGCGGGAGGTGTTAGGAATGAGCAGTTCTTC.

V gene TRBV6-8 combines with J gene TRBJ1-1, with D uncertain. Trimming stripped 5 bases from V and 4 bases from J, with 20 bases between. The CDR3 spans 16 residues. The germline V gene has CDR1 MNHGY and CDR2 SAAAGT. CDR3 in amino acids: CASSMTEAQPSTEAFF. The CDR3, as DNA: TGTGCCAGCAGTATGACGGAGGCTCAACCCAGCACTGAAGCTTTCTTT.

The J gene is TRBJ2-5, the V gene TRBV5-4, with a weak D call TRBD2 (5 bases). CDR3 length: 13 amino acids. V lost 2 bases to trimming and J lost 5 bases, with 10 bases between them. Germline CDR1 is SGHNT and CDR2 is YYREEE (reference sequence). The DNA of the CDR3 is TGTGCCAGCAGCTTCCTAGCCGGGGAGACCCAGTACTTC. Translation: CASSFLAGETQYF.

This clone was detected only once. The rearrangement uses TRBV5-8 and TRBJ1-1, with 7 bases fitting TRBD1. Per the germline V gene, CDR1 is SGHTS and CDR2 is YDEGEE. The CDR3 consists of 15 residues. The J segment lost 3 bases and the V segment lost 4 bases, leaving 9 bases of the junction unmatched. CDR3 sequence: CASSPEGGYDTEAFF. The CDR3 DNA is TGTGCCAGCAGCCCCGAAGGGGGCTACGACACTGAAGCTTTCTTT.

The V and J genes are TRBV5-1 and TRBJ2-7; 9 bases map to TRBD1. CDR1 is SGHRS and CDR2 is YFSETQ in the germline V gene. Trimming took 0 bases from V and 3 from J; bases not matched to a gene: 10. The CDR3 contains 17 residues. CDR3 loop: CASSLAGFGQGFYEQYF. Written as DNA, the CDR3 is TGCGCCAGCAGCTTGGCCGGGTTCGGACAGGGGTTCTACGAGCAGTACTTC.

The chain links TRBV15 to TRBJ1-5; 7 bases agree with TRBD1. With V trimmed by 6 bases and J by 4 bases, 6 bases remained unmatched. This CDR3 contains 14 residues. Germline V CDR1 and CDR2: LNHNV, YYDKDF (reference sequence). CDR3 coding DNA: TGTGCCACCAGAACGACAGGGCGTAATCAGCCCCAGCATTTT. It codes for CATRTTGRNQPQHF.

The DNA for the CDR3 is TGTGCCAGCAGTGCTCTGACAGCAGGTTATGCTTTCTTT. Its translation: CASSALTAGYAFF. The chain recombines TRBV25-1 with TRBJ1-1; a possible D gene is TRBD1 (5 bases). The V gene's germline CDR1 is MGHDK and CDR2 SYGVNS. V shed 4 bases and J shed 11 bases, with 17 bases lying between them. CDR3 length: 13 amino acids.

CDR3 sequence (DNA): TGTGCCAGCAGCTTAAGGAGCGGGTACCCGAACACCGGGGAGCTGTTTTTT. As protein: CASSLRSGYPNTGELFF. The rearrangement links TRBV7-3 to TRBJ2-2, with D perhaps TRBD2 (6 bases). The germline V gene encodes CDR1 SGHTA and CDR2 FQGTGA. V shed 1 base and J shed 0 bases, with 12 bases lying between them. The CDR3 length is 17 residues. Together with reference TRBV7-3 and TRBJ2-2, the CDR3 gives the full variable domain: GAGVSQTPSNKVTEKGKYVELRCDPISGHTALYWYRQSLGQGPEFLIYFQGTGAADDSGLPNDRFFAVRPEGSVSTLKIQRTERGDSAVYLCASSLRSGYPNTGELFFGEGSRLTVL.

The gene calls are TRBV9 and TRBJ2-2; D gene uncertain. The CDR3 extends over 14 amino acids. In germline, CDR1 is SGDLS, CDR2 YYNGEE. With 2 bases removed from V and 3 bases from J, the gap between germline ends came to 8 bases. CDR3 DNA sequence: TGTGCCAGCAGCGTCGGGTTATACACCGGGGAGCTGTTTTTT. As protein: CASSVGLYTGELFF.

This clone has just one count. The V gene is TRBV27, the J gene TRBJ2-2; TRBD2 agrees at 14 bases. V lost 3 bases and J lost 5; bases outside the gene matches: 8. The CDR3 loop spans 18 amino acids. Germline-derived CDR1 and CDR2 are MNHEY and SMNVEV (reference sequence). CDR3: CASSFKGLAGVGTGELFF. In DNA form, the CDR3 reads TGTGCCAGCAGTTTCAAGGGACTAGCGGGAGTTGGGACCGGGGAGCTGTTTTTT.

The rearrangement links TRBV19 to TRBJ2-1; 8 nucleotides line up with TRBD1. This CDR3 spans 14 amino acids. CDR1 is LNHDA and CDR2 is SQIVND in the germline V gene (reference sequence). V shed 4 bases, J shed 3 bases, and the junction held 2 bases outside the gene matches. The CDR3 loop is CASSTGTGYNEQFF. CDR3 nucleotide sequence: TGTGCCAGTAGTACCGGGACAGGCTACAATGAGCAGTTCTTC.

A single count supports this clone. The CDR3 is CASSRTGGKGYTF. CDR3 in DNA: TGTGCCAGCAGCCGGACAGGGGGGAAAGGCTACACCTTC. The chain employs TRBV7-9 and TRBJ1-2, with TRBD1 matching over 10 bases. The V segment lost 5 bases and the J segment 8 bases; nucleotides outside the gene matches: 5. The length of the CDR3 is 13 residues. Per germline, CDR1 SEHNR and CDR2 FQNEAQ (reference sequence).

This clone was picked up a small number of times. The chain joins TRBV11-2 to TRBJ2-7, with 7 bases lining up with TRBD2. Germline CDR1 SGHAT, CDR2 FQNNGV. The CDR3 has 15 residues. V shed 4 bases, J shed 3 bases, and the junction held 9 bases outside the gene matches. This chain's CDR3 is CASSYETSRHYEQYF. The CDR3, as DNA: TGTGCCAGCAGCTACGAGACTAGCCGCCACTACGAGCAGTACTTC.

Note on this clone: Additional DNA sequences in this sample encode the identical CDR3. V and J are TRBV5-1 and TRBJ2-3, with 14 bases aligning to TRBD2. CDR3 length: 15 amino acids. Germline V gives CDR1 SGHRS, CDR2 YFSETQ. The ends lost 0 bases at V and 6 bases at J; junction bases unmatched: 0. CDR3 DNA: TGCGCCAGCAGCTTGGGACTAGCGGGAGGGGATACGCAGTATTTT. The encoded protein is CASSLGLAGGDTQYF. Full variable domain (rest looked up from reference TRBV5-1 and TRBJ2-3): KAGVTQTPRYLIKTRGQQVTLSCSPISGHRSVSWYQQTPGQGLQFLFEYFSETQRNKGNFPGRFSGRQFSNSRSEMNVSTLELGDSALYLCASSLGLAGGDTQYFGPGTRLTVL.

This chain connects TRBV6-5 to TRBJ2-7, with 10 bases lining up with TRBD1. With 5 bases clipped from V and 2 bases from J, the junction kept 6 bases outside the gene matches. The CDR3 covers 15 residues. CDR1 MNHEY and CDR2 SVGAGI come from the germline V gene. The CDR3 region has the DNA TGTGCCAGCAGTCTACGACAGGGGGCTACCTACGAGCAGTACTTC. Translated, it gives CASSLRQGATYEQYF.

The CDR3 bases are TGTGCCAGCAGCTCAGAACTAGCGAGGGACACCGGGGAGCTGTTTTTT. Translated: CASSSELARDTGELFF. V is TRBV13 and J is TRBJ2-2; 7 bases agree with TRBD2. Germline CDR1 and CDR2: PRHDT and FYEKMQ (reference sequence). The V segment lost 4 bases and the J segment 3 bases; nucleotides outside the gene matches: 8. The length of the CDR3 is 16 residues.

The chain couples TRBV9 to TRBJ2-3, with 14 bases matching TRBD2. The CDR3 is made up of 18 amino acids. V was pared by 3 bases and J by 2 bases, with 8 bases of the junction left unmatched. CDR1 is SGDLS and CDR2 is YYNGEE in the germline V gene. In DNA form, the CDR3 reads TGTGCCAGCAGCGCCGGACTAGCGGGGGGCTCTCTCACAGATACGCAGTATTTT. Translating gives CASSAGLAGGSLTDTQYF.

This chain links TRBV27 with TRBJ2-2; 7 positions agree with TRBD1. The V segment lost 2 bases and the J segment 3 bases; nucleotides outside the gene matches: 6. CDR1 and CDR2 (germline): MNHEY, SMNVEV (reference sequence). The CDR3 is made up of 16 amino acids. DNA for the CDR3: TGTGCCAGCAGTTTACGAGGGGGCGCCTACACCGGGGAGCTGTTTTTT. Residues: CASSLRGGAYTGELFF.

The genes are TRBV7-6 and TRBJ2-3, with TRBD2 matching over 8 bases. This CDR3 comprises 15 residues. CDR1 SGHVS and CDR2 FNYEAQ come from the germline V gene. The ends lost 2 bases at V and 2 bases at J; junction bases unmatched: 3. The CDR3 protein is CASSLYGGVTDTQYF. In nucleotides, the CDR3 is TGTGCCAGCAGCTTATACGGGGGGGTCACAGATACGCAGTATTTT.

This clone was picked up one time. The chain carries TRBV6-4 and TRBJ1-3; 7 bases agree with TRBD1. J lost 2 bases, V lost 9 bases, and 4 bases had no gene match. The CDR3 has 13 residues. Germline V lookup: CDR1 MRHNA, CDR2 SNTAGT. The CDR3: CASTGVPGNTIYF. CDR3 sequence (DNA): TGTGCCAGTACAGGGGTTCCTGGAAACACCATATATTTT.

The CDR3 protein is CASSLEGEGAGELFF. The CDR3 DNA sequence: TGCGCCAGCAGCTTGGAGGGGGAAGGGGCCGGGGAGCTGTTTTTT. V is TRBV5-1 and J is TRBJ2-2; TRBD1 is a possible D gene (6 bases). Germline assignment: CDR1 SGHRS and CDR2 YFSETQ. V was shortened by 0 bases and J by 6 bases, with 12 bases between the two germline ends. CDR3 length: 15 amino acids.

The V call is TRBV14, the J call TRBJ2-2, with D possibly TRBD2 on 6 matching bases. CDR1 SGHDN and CDR2 FVKESK come from the germline V gene. This CDR3 has 14 amino acids. Trimming removed 3 bases at V and 5 bases at J, with 10 bases between. The CDR3 DNA is TGTGCCAGCAGCCAGGAGGGATTGACCGGGGAGCTGTTTTTT. Its translation is CASSQEGLTGELFF.

The chain employs TRBV28 and TRBJ2-7, with D possibly being TRBD1 (6 bases). V was trimmed by 2 bases and J by 7 bases, leaving 12 bases between them. The CDR3 spans 13 residues. From germline, CDR1 is MDHEN and CDR2 SYDVKM. CDR3: CASSLTYRVEQYF. The DNA of the CDR3 is TGTGCCAGCAGTTTAACCTACAGGGTAGAGCAGTACTTC.

CDR3 protein: CAISGDRVGNTIYF. The CDR3, as DNA: TGTGCCATCAGTGGGGACAGGGTGGGAAACACCATATATTTT. This chain joins TRBV10-3 and TRBJ1-3, with TRBD1 matching over 9 bases. Losses at the gene ends were 4 bases for V and 4 bases for J; bases not matched to a gene: 2. The CDR3 contains 14 residues. Germline V gene lookup returns CDR1 ENHRY and CDR2 SYGVKD.

The chain carries TRBV30 and TRBJ2-2, with 13 bases fitting TRBD2. This CDR3 spans 17 amino acids. The trim removed 2 bases at V and 6 bases at J, leaving 9 bases unmatched. Germline V gene data show CDR1 as GTSNPN and CDR2 as SVGIG (reference sequence). The CDR3 region has the DNA TGTGCCTGGAGTAAAGGACTAGCGGGAGTATGGCCCGGGGAGCTGTTTTTT. Translating gives CAWSKGLAGVWPGELFF.

The genes are TRBV19 and TRBJ1-2; 9 nucleotides line up with TRBD1. The CDR3 covers 16 residues. Germline V gene sequence: CDR1 LNHDA, CDR2 SQIVND (reference sequence). V shed 0 bases, J shed 8 bases, and the junction held 10 bases outside the gene matches. CDR3 amino acids: CASSIDGGQGIRGYTF. The DNA of the CDR3 is TGTGCCAGTAGTATAGACGGCGGACAGGGGATTAGGGGCTACACCTTC. The complete variable domain, with remaining parts taken from reference TRBV19 and TRBJ1-2, reads DGGITQSPKYLFRKEGQNVTLSCEQNLNHDAMYWYRQDPGQGLRLIYYSQIVNDFQKGDIAEGYSVSREKKESFPLTVTSAQKNPTAFYLCASSIDGGQGIRGYTFGSGTRLTVV.

The chain carries TRBV7-3 and TRBJ2-3; D may be TRBD2 (5 bases). The V and J ends lost 1 base and 5 bases respectively, with 7 bases between them. Germline CDR1 is SGHTA and CDR2 is FQGTGA. There are 13 residues in the CDR3. CDR3 sequence reads: CASSLIGEDTQYF. CDR3 coding DNA: TGTGCCAGCAGCTTAATCGGGGAAGATACGCAGTATTTT.